The clone carrying this T cell receptor beta chain turned up a few times. The antigen is unknown. This record comes from a study of shared clonotypes between healthy human individuals. Overall study results and limits: The study's rarefaction showed incomplete sorted-subset sequencing despite large depth. Compared with clonotypes that all four donors shared, non-shared clonotypes had lower generation probabilities.

Trimming shortened V by 0 bases and J by 3 bases, and 19 bases separated the two germline ends. The CDR3 has 18 residues. CDR1 and CDR2 from the germline V gene are SGHNT and YYREEE (reference sequence). Using immunoSEQ multiplex PCR, the repertoire was profiled, and TCRdb retains in-frame clones only, with some absent. This sample carries nearly 1,000,000 clones, about three quarters of them seen once, and the ten largest clones take approximately 1.5%. The sequence was collected from a man between 18 and 35 years old in good health. Material: memory CD4+ T cells sorted from blood. Subset reported: CD45RA-negative fraction. The V call is TRBV5-4, the J call TRBJ2-4; D remains unclear. The CDR3, as DNA: TGTGCCAGCAGCTTGGCCGTCGGACCGACTGTTTTCAAAAACATTCAGTACTTC. This codes for CASSLAVGPTVFKNIQYF.